This TCR beta chain is from a study of blood T cells in healthy people across ages. V lost 7 bases, J lost 5 bases, and 5 bases stayed unmatched. The CDR3 covers 14 residues. From germline, CDR1 is MNHEY and CDR2 SVGAGI. This clonotype has just a few counts. Its target is unknown. Study conclusions and caveats: Older individuals had lower TCR beta diversity per million T cells (the decline was roughly linear).

Through a sample-barcoded 5' primer and a J-beta primer mix, a second PCR was run for 7 to 11 cycles. Using its own MiXCR run on the 5' RACE reads, TCRdb lists one record per CDR3 protein. The data hold about 1.4 million distinct CDR3 sequences, with approximately 63% observed a single time. The specimen sequenced was blood. This clonotype was obtained from a man aged 18 to 29 in good health. The chain uses TRBV6-5 and TRBJ2-1; the match to TRBD1 covers 10 bases. For the CDR3, the DNA is TGTGCCAGCACCGGACAGGGGGGAAACAATGAGCAGTTCTTC. It yields the protein CASTGQGGNNEQFF.